The rows below give T cell receptor beta chains drawn from one sample of a study of T cells after yellow fever vaccination. One entry per CDR3 protein, called by TCRdb with MiXCR from the 5' RACE reads. The sample has over 110,000 distinct CDR3 sequences; more than 6% are singletons. The source was CD4+ T cells sorted from PBMCs, collected 5 days after the yellow fever booster vaccination. All receptors come from a man under 40 who received the YFV17D yellow fever vaccine. Each CDR3 is given with its conserved first and last residue. The D gene is left open where the match is weak. Size tells how often a clone was seen (once, few, many) or the class of an expanded clone, and some rows leave it out.

size,J,D,V,CDR3,DNA
many,TRBJ2-2,NA,TRBV18,CASSPSPKGANTGELFF,TGTGCCAGCTCACCAAGCCCCAAGGGTGCGAACACCGGGGAGCTGTTTTTT
many,TRBJ2-7,NA,TRBV3-1,CASSLGGGALQYF,TGTGCCAGCAGCCTTGGCGGCGGAGCATTGCAGTACTTC
many,TRBJ2-3,NA,TRBV4-3,CASSQRSGTDTQYF,TGCGCCAGCAGCCAGCGCTCGGGGACAGATACGCAGTATTTT
NA,TRBJ2-7,TRBD2,TRBV5-5,CASSPAVAGGRYEQYF,TGTGCCAGCAGCCCGGCGGTTGCGGGAGGGCGGTACGAGCAGTACTTC
many,TRBJ1-1,NA,TRBV4-3,CASSQGVGRQGGMNTEAFF,TGCGCCAGCAGCCAGGGAGTCGGGCGGCAGGGAGGCATGAACACTGAAGCTTTCTTT
many,TRBJ2-1,NA,TRBV28,CASKTGGPRGRFLIF,TGTGCCAGCAAAACCGGAGGCCCTCGAGGGCGGTTTTTGATCTTC
many,TRBJ2-7,TRBD2,TRBV5-1,CASSLEGLAGEQYF,TGCGCCAGCAGCTTGGAGGGACTAGCGGGAGAGCAGTACTTC
many,TRBJ2-7,TRBD1,TRBV7-3,CASSPGQDVYEQYF,TGTGCCAGCAGCCCGGGACAGGATGTATACGAGCAGTACTTC
few,TRBJ2-7,TRBD1,TRBV5-1,CASTRDRGPSGEQYF,TGCGCCAGCACCCGGGACAGGGGACCTTCCGGGGAGCAGTACTTC
few,TRBJ2-2,NA,TRBV15,CATSVRIWGELFF,TGTGCCACCAGCGTCAGGATCTGGGGGGAGCTGTTTTTT
many,TRBJ2-7,TRBD2,TRBV5-1,CASSRTSGTPYEQYF,TGCGCCAGCAGCCGGACTAGCGGGACTCCCTACGAGCAGTACTTC
few,TRBJ2-5,NA,TRBV18,CASSQQIGRNKQETQYF,TGTGCCAGCTCGCAGCAGATCGGACGGAACAAACAAGAGACCCAGTACTTC